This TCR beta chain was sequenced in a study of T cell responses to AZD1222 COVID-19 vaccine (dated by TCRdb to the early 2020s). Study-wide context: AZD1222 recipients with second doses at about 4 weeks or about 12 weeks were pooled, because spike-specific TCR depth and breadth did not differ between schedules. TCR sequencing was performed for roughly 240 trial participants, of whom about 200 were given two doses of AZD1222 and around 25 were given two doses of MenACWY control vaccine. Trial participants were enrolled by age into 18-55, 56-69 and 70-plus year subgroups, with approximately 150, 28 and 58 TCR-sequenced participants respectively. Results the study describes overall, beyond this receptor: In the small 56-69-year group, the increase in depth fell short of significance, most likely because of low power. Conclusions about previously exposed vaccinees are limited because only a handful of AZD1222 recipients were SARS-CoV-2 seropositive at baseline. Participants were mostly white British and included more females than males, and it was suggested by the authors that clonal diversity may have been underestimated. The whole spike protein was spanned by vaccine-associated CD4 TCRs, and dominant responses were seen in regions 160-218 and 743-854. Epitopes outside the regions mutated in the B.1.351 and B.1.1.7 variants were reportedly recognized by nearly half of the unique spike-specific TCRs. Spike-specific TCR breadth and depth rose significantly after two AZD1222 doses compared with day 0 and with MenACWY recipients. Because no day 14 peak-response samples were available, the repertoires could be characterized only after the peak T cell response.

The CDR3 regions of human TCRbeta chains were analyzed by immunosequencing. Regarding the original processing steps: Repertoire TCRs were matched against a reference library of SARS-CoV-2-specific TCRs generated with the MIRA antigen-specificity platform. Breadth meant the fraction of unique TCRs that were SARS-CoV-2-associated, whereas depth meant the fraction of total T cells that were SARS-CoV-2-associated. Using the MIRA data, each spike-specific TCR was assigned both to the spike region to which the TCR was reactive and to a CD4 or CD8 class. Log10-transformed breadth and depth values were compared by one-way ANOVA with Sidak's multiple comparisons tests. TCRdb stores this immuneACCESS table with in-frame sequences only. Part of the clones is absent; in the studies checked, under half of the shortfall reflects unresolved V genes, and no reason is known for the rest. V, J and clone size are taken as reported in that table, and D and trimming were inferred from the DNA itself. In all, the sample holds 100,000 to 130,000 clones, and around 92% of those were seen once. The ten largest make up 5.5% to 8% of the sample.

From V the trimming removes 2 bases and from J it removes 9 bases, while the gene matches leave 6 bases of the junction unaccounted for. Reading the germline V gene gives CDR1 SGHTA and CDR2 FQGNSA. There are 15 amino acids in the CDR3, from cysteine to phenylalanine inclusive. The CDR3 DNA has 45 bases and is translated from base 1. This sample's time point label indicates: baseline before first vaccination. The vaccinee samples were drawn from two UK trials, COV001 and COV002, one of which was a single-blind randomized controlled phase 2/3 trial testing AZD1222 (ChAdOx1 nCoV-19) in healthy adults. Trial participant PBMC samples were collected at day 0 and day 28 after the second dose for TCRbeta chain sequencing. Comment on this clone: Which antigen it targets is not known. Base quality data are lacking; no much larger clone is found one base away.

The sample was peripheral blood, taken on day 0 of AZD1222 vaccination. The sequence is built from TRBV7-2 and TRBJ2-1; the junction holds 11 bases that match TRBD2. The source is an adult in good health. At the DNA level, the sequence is TGTGCCAGCAGCTTACGTAGCGGGAGGGTAGGTGAGCAGTTCTTC. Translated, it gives CASSLRSGRVGEQFF.